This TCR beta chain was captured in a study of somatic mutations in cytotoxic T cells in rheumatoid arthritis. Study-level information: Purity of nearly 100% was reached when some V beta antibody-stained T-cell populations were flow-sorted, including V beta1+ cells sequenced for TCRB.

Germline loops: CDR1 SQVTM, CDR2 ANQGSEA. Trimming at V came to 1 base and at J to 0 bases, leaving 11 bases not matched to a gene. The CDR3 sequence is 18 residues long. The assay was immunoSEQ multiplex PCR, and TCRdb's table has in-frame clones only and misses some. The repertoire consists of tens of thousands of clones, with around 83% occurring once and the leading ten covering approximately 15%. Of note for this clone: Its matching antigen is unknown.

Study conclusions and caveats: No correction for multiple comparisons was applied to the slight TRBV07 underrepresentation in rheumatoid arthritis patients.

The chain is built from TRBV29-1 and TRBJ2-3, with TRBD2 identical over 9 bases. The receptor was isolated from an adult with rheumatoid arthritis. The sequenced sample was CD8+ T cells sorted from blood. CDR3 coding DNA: TGCAGCGTTGAAGGACTAGCGGTACCCAACCGTAGCACAGATACGCAGTATTTT. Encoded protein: CSVEGLAVPNRSTDTQYF.